A selection of T cell receptor beta chains follows, all from one sample in a study of T cell changes during pregnancy in multiple sclerosis. The protocol was immunoSEQ multiplex PCR, while the TCRdb copy is restricted to in-frame clones and leaves out a portion. The sample holds some 60,000 clones, 70% to 90% seen once. The sample consisted of CD4+ T cells from peripheral blood mononuclear cells, taken in the third trimester of pregnancy. The source is a female donor with multiple sclerosis, enrolled in a pregnancy study. Both conserved end residues are part of each CDR3. Size is stated for part of the rows, as once, few or many counts, or as a class when the clone is expanded.

NA,TRBJ1-4,TRBV6-5,CASSYRTDNEKLFF
NA,TRBJ2-5,TRBV4-2,CASSPNPSGQETQYF
NA,TRBJ1-1,TRBV6-5,CASSYLQTEAFF
NA,TRBJ2-2,TRBV7-9,CASSGTTGGAGELFF
NA,TRBJ1-6,TRBV5-1,CASSFEGVNSLPLHF
NA,TRBJ1-2,TRBV29-1,CSVGDSLGYGYTF
NA,TRBJ2-3,TRBV5-6,CASSLLPGQGIPDTQYF
once,TRBJ2-7,TRBV11-1,CASSRLGGVRAHEQYF
NA,TRBJ2-7,TRBV4-3,CASSQDSRQGREQYF
NA,TRBJ2-7,TRBV19,CASRPQGGVEQYF
NA,TRBJ1-1,TRBV6-6,CASSYSMGSGTEAFF
once,TRBJ1-2,TRBV6-5,CASSYVQGGRVEGYTF
NA,TRBJ1-5,TRBV7-2,CASSLDRGSNQPQHF
few,TRBJ2-1,TRBV6-6,CASSQKTSGSYNEQFF
NA,TRBJ1-5,TRBV28,CASSSYSNQPQHF
NA,TRBJ2-1,TRBV6-1,CASSLSRGNEQFF
once,TRBJ1-1,TRBV5-1,CASSPSNTVFEAFF
NA,TRBJ2-5,TRBV7-2,CASSAYQETQYF
NA,TRBJ1-2,TRBV6-6,CASSQGISNYGYTF
NA,TRBJ1-2,TRBV6-6,CASSRQGDSYYGYTF
NA,TRBJ2-5,TRBV6-6,CASSKGDSGETQYF
NA,TRBJ2-5,TRBV6-5,CASSRLAGGETQYF
NA,TRBJ1-5,TRBV1,CTSSRLYREGFISNQPQHF
NA,TRBJ1-2,TRBV9,CASSDRVDRGTGGGNGYTF
NA,TRBJ2-4,TRBV30,CAWSVLAGYDKNIQYF
NA,TRBJ2-1,TRBV7-9,CASSPPLRLAGGGEQFF
NA,TRBJ2-1,TRBV5-1,CASRIGTGNNEQFF
NA,TRBJ2-7,TRBV7-3,CASSLGWLADYEQYF
once,TRBJ1-3,TRBV18,CASSPPIKSSGNTIYF
NA,TRBJ1-1,TRBV6-6,CASSYSSGDTEAFF
NA,TRBJ2-2,TRBV5-1,CASSTGQASTGELFF
NA,TRBJ2-1,TRBV5-1,CASSSLQVGYNEQFF
NA,TRBJ1-3,TRBV10-1,CASSEGVNSGNTIYF
NA,TRBJ2-4,TRBV2,CASRERQGASKNIQYF
NA,TRBJ1-1,TRBV6-9,CARGSTEAFF
NA,TRBJ2-5,TRBV5-5,CASSLEVLAGYQETQYF
NA,TRBJ1-1,TRBV19,CASRRGADTEAFF
NA,TRBJ1-2,TRBV19,CASSGRRGYGYTF
NA,TRBJ1-5,TRBV2,CASRSQGGFNQPQHF
NA,TRBJ1-3,TRBV19,CASSLQGNTIYF
NA,TRBJ2-7,TRBV10-3,CATEDRGRDEQYF
NA,TRBJ2-7,TRBV19,CASRSNGQGQSYEQYF
NA,TRBJ1-1,TRBV12-5,CASGLVSGARNTEAFF
NA,TRBJ1-1,TRBV7-8,CASSFTGGVEAFF
NA,TRBJ2-7,TRBV5-5,CASSQSATGEGSYEQYF
NA,TRBJ1-1,TRBV7-6,CASSFGQGGLPEAFF
NA,TRBJ2-5,TRBV18,CASSPWRAPGRSLQETQYF
NA,TRBJ1-2,TRBV6-5,CASTIYGGGWGYTF
NA,TRBJ1-3,TRBV29-1,CSVSTGALSGNTIYF